These T cell receptor beta chains were read from a single sample in a study of cytomegalovirus exposure and HLA in healthy donors. The table came from immunoSEQ multiplex PCR; TCRdb's copy has only in-frame clones and leaves some out. This table has about 98,000 clones, about three quarters appearing once. The sequenced material came from PBMCs. Receptor source: a man aged 40-49 years in good health and CMV-seronegative. Both conserved end residues are part of each CDR3. The order of the fields is J gene, V gene, clone size, D gene, CDR3 protein, CDR3 DNA. A D gene is named only where the DNA matches it firmly. Clone size, where shown, is once, few, many, or a class for clones that have expanded.

j_gene: TRBJ1-5
v_gene: TRBV28
abundance: NA
d_gene: NA
CDR3aa: CASSENTPGGNQPQHF
CDR3nt: TGTGCCAGCAGTGAAAATACGCCAGGGGGCAATCAGCCCCAGCATTTT

j_gene: TRBJ1-4
v_gene: TRBV5-1
abundance: NA
d_gene: TRBD1
CDR3aa: CASSAGQNNEKLFF
CDR3nt: TGCGCCAGCAGCGCGGGACAGAATAATGAAAAACTGTTTTTT

j_gene: TRBJ1-5
v_gene: TRBV2
abundance: NA
d_gene: TRBD1
CDR3aa: CASSPTGGRGYSNQPQHF
CDR3nt: TGTGCCAGCAGTCCTACAGGGGGCAGGGGATATAGCAATCAGCCCCAGCATTTT

j_gene: TRBJ2-7
v_gene: TRBV7-2
abundance: NA
d_gene: TRBD1
CDR3aa: CAGSLEISGTANYEQYF
CDR3nt: TGTGCCGGCAGCTTAGAAATTTCCGGGACAGCCAACTACGAGCAGTACTTC

j_gene: TRBJ1-5
v_gene: TRBV9
abundance: NA
d_gene: NA
CDR3aa: CASSLGGYSNQPQHF
CDR3nt: TGTGCCAGCAGCCTGGGAGGATATAGCAATCAGCCCCAGCATTTT

j_gene: TRBJ2-2
v_gene: TRBV7-2
abundance: NA
d_gene: TRBD2
CDR3aa: CASSWPGLAGGDTGELFF
CDR3nt: TGTGCCAGCAGCTGGCCGGGACTAGCGGGGGGGGACACCGGGGAGCTGTTTTTT

j_gene: TRBJ2-5
v_gene: TRBV5-4
abundance: few
d_gene: TRBD1
CDR3aa: CASSSRDRGGGQETQYF
CDR3nt: TGTGCCAGCAGCAGTCGGGACAGGGGAGGAGGCCAAGAGACCCAGTACTTC

j_gene: TRBJ2-1
v_gene: TRBV30
abundance: NA
d_gene: TRBD2
CDR3aa: CAGGLAGATSEQFF
CDR3nt: TGTGCCGGAGGACTAGCGGGGGCCACGAGTGAGCAGTTCTTC

j_gene: TRBJ2-1
v_gene: TRBV7-2
abundance: NA
d_gene: NA
CDR3aa: CASSLGGGRRSEQFF
CDR3nt: TGTGCCAGCAGCTTAGGCGGGGGCAGACGATCTGAGCAGTTCTTC

j_gene: TRBJ2-7
v_gene: TRBV29-1
abundance: NA
d_gene: TRBD1
CDR3aa: CSVGDRGDREQYF
CDR3nt: TGCAGCGTGGGGGACAGGGGTGATCGGGAGCAGTACTTC

j_gene: TRBJ2-1
v_gene: TRBV9
abundance: NA
d_gene: NA
CDR3aa: CASSVVPVNEQFF
CDR3nt: TGTGCCAGCAGCGTAGTTCCGGTCAATGAGCAGTTCTTC

j_gene: TRBJ1-5
v_gene: TRBV27
abundance: NA
d_gene: TRBD1
CDR3aa: CASSPGQGGNQPQHF
CDR3nt: TGTGCCAGCAGTCCGGGACAGGGAGGTAATCAGCCCCAGCATTTT

j_gene: TRBJ2-3
v_gene: TRBV7-6
abundance: NA
d_gene: NA
CDR3aa: CASSFRGDTQYF
CDR3nt: TGTGCCAGCAGCTTCAGGGGAGATACGCAGTATTTT

j_gene: TRBJ2-5
v_gene: TRBV29-1
abundance: few
d_gene: NA
CDR3aa: CSVGAPGAETQYF
CDR3nt: TGCAGCGTTGGGGCCCCGGGAGCGGAGACCCAGTACTTC

j_gene: TRBJ1-2
v_gene: TRBV7-8
abundance: few
d_gene: NA
CDR3aa: CASSLVRPEVAYGYTF
CDR3nt: TGTGCCAGCAGCTTAGTTAGGCCGGAGGTGGCCTATGGCTACACCTTC

j_gene: TRBJ1-3
v_gene: TRBV4-2
abundance: NA
d_gene: NA
CDR3aa: CASSQDWWDISSGNTIYF
CDR3nt: TGTGCCAGCAGCCAAGATTGGTGGGACATTAGCTCTGGAAACACCATATATTTT

j_gene: TRBJ2-1
v_gene: TRBV29-1
abundance: NA
d_gene: TRBD2
CDR3aa: CSVGLAGGLSYNEQFF
CDR3nt: TGCAGCGTTGGACTAGCGGGGGGGCTAAGTTACAATGAGCAGTTCTTC

j_gene: TRBJ1-1
v_gene: TRBV5-1
abundance: NA
d_gene: NA
CDR3aa: CASSPTGDTEAFF
CDR3nt: TGCGCCAGCAGCCCGACGGGGGACACTGAAGCTTTCTTT

j_gene: TRBJ1-4
v_gene: TRBV2
abundance: NA
d_gene: NA
CDR3aa: CASSPRGNEKLFF
CDR3nt: TGTGCCAGCAGCCCCCGGGGTAATGAAAAACTGTTTTTT

j_gene: TRBJ2-1
v_gene: TRBV5-4
abundance: NA
d_gene: TRBD1
CDR3aa: CASSFVPGQGLYNEQFF
CDR3nt: TGTGCCAGCAGCTTCGTCCCCGGACAGGGGTTGTACAATGAGCAGTTCTTC

j_gene: TRBJ2-5
v_gene: TRBV5-4
abundance: NA
d_gene: TRBD2
CDR3aa: CASSPRVRGGLETQYF
CDR3nt: TGTGCCAGCAGCCCTAGGGTGCGGGGGGGCTTGGAGACCCAGTACTTC

j_gene: TRBJ1-5
v_gene: TRBV25-1
abundance: few
d_gene: NA
CDR3aa: CASSDYGNQPQHF
CDR3nt: TGTGCCAGCAGTGACTACGGGAATCAGCCCCAGCATTTT

j_gene: TRBJ2-3
v_gene: TRBV7-6
abundance: NA
d_gene: TRBD1
CDR3aa: CASSADRGQDTQYF
CDR3nt: TGTGCCAGCAGCGCGGACAGGGGGCAAGATACGCAGTATTTT

j_gene: TRBJ1-3
v_gene: TRBV19
abundance: NA
d_gene: NA
CDR3aa: CASTNSAGNTIYF
CDR3nt: TGTGCCAGTACCAACTCCGCTGGAAACACCATATATTTT

j_gene: TRBJ1-4
v_gene: TRBV4-3
abundance: NA
d_gene: NA
CDR3aa: CASSQGPRTSEKLFF
CDR3nt: TGCGCCAGCAGCCAGGGTCCAAGGACTTCAGAAAAACTGTTTTTT

j_gene: TRBJ2-2
v_gene: TRBV12-5
abundance: NA
d_gene: TRBD2
CDR3aa: CASGLPRRVAGPDTGELFF
CDR3nt: TGTGCTAGTGGTTTGCCACGAAGAGTAGCGGGACCCGACACCGGGGAGCTGTTTTTT

j_gene: TRBJ2-2
v_gene: TRBV25-1
abundance: NA
d_gene: TRBD1
CDR3aa: CASSESRGLSTGELFF
CDR3nt: TGTGCCAGCAGTGAATCCAGGGGGCTCAGCACCGGGGAGCTGTTTTTT

j_gene: TRBJ2-7
v_gene: TRBV6-4
abundance: NA
d_gene: TRBD2
CDR3aa: CASGVAGTYEQYF
CDR3nt: TGTGCCAGCGGTGTAGCGGGTACCTACGAGCAGTACTTC

j_gene: TRBJ2-3
v_gene: TRBV5-1
abundance: NA
d_gene: NA
CDR3aa: CASSSQTGLTDTQYF
CDR3nt: TGCGCCAGCAGCTCACAAACAGGGTTGACAGATACGCAGTATTTT

j_gene: TRBJ1-2
v_gene: TRBV5-6
abundance: NA
d_gene: TRBD1
CDR3aa: CASSFSAAGGYGYTF
CDR3nt: TGTGCCAGCAGCTTTTCGGCTGCAGGGGGCTATGGCTACACCTTC

j_gene: TRBJ2-1
v_gene: TRBV11-3
abundance: NA
d_gene: TRBD2
CDR3aa: CASSLEGLAGGAEQFF
CDR3nt: TGTGCCAGCAGCTTAGAGGGACTAGCGGGTGGGGCTGAGCAGTTCTTC

j_gene: TRBJ2-2
v_gene: TRBV25-1
abundance: NA
d_gene: TRBD2
CDR3aa: CASTPERGNTGELFF
CDR3nt: TGTGCCAGCACCCCCGAGCGGGGGAACACCGGGGAGCTGTTTTTT

j_gene: TRBJ1-1
v_gene: TRBV19
abundance: NA
d_gene: TRBD1
CDR3aa: CASSSDRGTEAFF
CDR3nt: TGTGCCAGTAGTTCGGACAGGGGAACTGAAGCTTTCTTT

j_gene: TRBJ1-5
v_gene: TRBV9
abundance: NA
d_gene: NA
CDR3aa: CASSPSGNRAQHF
CDR3nt: TGTGCCAGCAGCCCGTCGGGGAATAGGGCCCAGCATTTT

j_gene: TRBJ1-4
v_gene: TRBV10-3
abundance: NA
d_gene: NA
CDR3aa: CATGEGHEKLFF
CDR3nt: TGTGCCACAGGGGAGGGTCATGAAAAACTGTTTTTT

j_gene: TRBJ2-7
v_gene: TRBV7-9
abundance: NA
d_gene: NA
CDR3aa: CASSSLTVRGDISYEQYF
CDR3nt: TGTGCCAGCAGCTCACTCACGGTCCGGGGGGACATTTCCTACGAGCAGTACTTC

j_gene: TRBJ2-2
v_gene: TRBV2
abundance: NA
d_gene: TRBD2
CDR3aa: CASGLAGGYTGELFF
CDR3nt: TGTGCCAGCGGGTTAGCGGGGGGTTACACCGGGGAGCTGTTTTTT

j_gene: TRBJ2-2
v_gene: TRBV7-3
abundance: NA
d_gene: TRBD2
CDR3aa: CASSRRGAGGRNTGELFF
CDR3nt: TGTGCCAGCAGCCGTCGGGGAGCGGGGGGGCGGAACACCGGGGAGCTGTTTTTT

j_gene: TRBJ2-2
v_gene: TRBV18
abundance: few
d_gene: NA
CDR3aa: CASSLGGSNTGELFF
CDR3nt: TGTGCCAGCTCACTGGGAGGCTCGAACACCGGGGAGCTGTTTTTT